This TCR beta chain derives from a study of long-term antiretroviral therapy in people with HIV. Findings and limits, study-wide: Versus controls, repertoires in people with HIV had narrower CDR3 length ranges. Diversity increased after ART yet remained lower than in transplant donor controls.

A word on this clone: Its cognate antigen is unknown. The junction shows a germline mismatch at one end, possibly a read error.

The CDR3 runs to 10 residues. The germline V gene has CDR1 MNHGY and CDR2 SAAAGT. Sequencing used immunoSEQ v3.0 at survey level. The table came from immunoSEQ multiplex PCR; TCRdb's copy has only in-frame clones and leaves some out. This sample has over 30,000 clones; more than 95% occur once, and the top ten carry roughly 2.9%. This receptor was obtained from a man younger than 45 with HIV. The source was unsorted PBMCs, collected 6.9 years after starting antiretroviral therapy. The chain has TRBV6-8 and TRBJ2-7; D uncertain. The CDR3 coding sequence is TGTGCCAGCAGTCCCACCGGAATGAACTTC. Translation: CASSPTGMNF.